Each of the 23 T cell receptor beta chains below was sequenced from the same sample in a study of monozygotic twins with inflammatory bowel disease. Reanalyzing the 5' RACE reads, TCRdb keeps one entry per CDR3 protein, without DNA. The listing contains about 210,000 distinct CDR3 sequences. Sequencing was carried out using blood. These receptors came from a human donor with ulcerative colitis or Crohn's disease, or a healthy co-twin of an affected twin (not recorded which).

The chain combines TRBV9 with TRBJ1-2; TCRdb reports TRBD1, a call that lacks DNA to check it against. CDR1 is SGDLS, CDR2 YYNGEE, per germline. This CDR3 contains 13 residues. The chain's CDR3 is CASSVQGDYGYTF.

The V and J genes are TRBV2 and TRBJ2-5; there is no DNA to check the TCRdb D call of TRBD1. The CDR3 spans 15 residues. Looked up from germline, CDR1 is SNHLY and CDR2 is FYNNEI. The CDR3 is CASTWDRGVQETQYF.

The chain has TRBV6-2 or TRBV6-3 and TRBJ1-1; the D call from TCRdb, TRBD1, cannot be confirmed without DNA. Germline V CDR1 and CDR2: MNHEY, SVGEGT. This CDR3 is built from 16 residues. CDR3 loop: CASRLDRGPLNTEAFF.

The rearrangement joins TRBV6-5 to TRBJ2-5. The CDR3 consists of 14 residues. Germline V gene sequence: CDR1 MNHEY, CDR2 SVGAGI. The CDR3 loop is CASSYSMSRETQYF.

The chain employs TRBV24-1 and TRBJ1-3. Per the germline V gene, CDR1 is KGHDR and CDR2 is SFDVKD. This CDR3 region has 13 residues. CDR3 sequence reads: CATSGTVANTIYF.

The genes are TRBV20-1 and TRBJ1-5; TCRdb indicates TRBD1, and absent DNA this call remains unverified. There are 16 residues in the CDR3. Germline lookup yields CDR1 DFQATT and CDR2 SNEGSKA (reference sequence). The chain's CDR3 is CSAHITSGGPNQPQHF.

V and J are TRBV20-1 and TRBJ2-1; without DNA, the TCRdb call of TRBD2 cannot be checked. CDR1 DFQATT and CDR2 SNEGSKA come from the germline V gene (reference sequence). CDR3 length equals 14 residues. The CDR3 loop reads CSAKAGTSGDEQFF.

The chain has TRBV7-2 and TRBJ2-7; TCRdb returns TRBD2, unconfirmable since there is no DNA. The CDR3 loop spans 14 amino acids. Germline CDR1 is SGHTA and CDR2 is FQGNSA. The CDR3 protein is CASSLGGRQYEQYF. Supplemented by reference TRBV7-2 and TRBJ2-7, the full variable domain reads GAGVSQSPSNKVTEKGKDVELRCDPISGHTALYWYRQSLGQGLEFLIYFQGNSAPDKSGLPSDRFSAERTGGSVSTLTIQRTQQEDSAVYLCASSLGGRQYEQYFGPGTRLTVT.

The V call is TRBV5-1, the J call TRBJ2-3; the D gene TCRdb calls, TRBD1, cannot be checked with no DNA. The CDR3 extends over 15 amino acids. Per germline, CDR1 SGHRS and CDR2 YFSETQ. This chain's CDR3 is CASSLAQQGRDTQYF.

The chain combines TRBV2 with TRBJ1-1; TCRdb proposes TRBD1, but this gene call is untestable without DNA. Germline V gene sequence: CDR1 SNHLY, CDR2 FYNNEI. This CDR3 has 13 residues. CDR3 residues: CASSVSQGAAAFF.

The CDR3 protein is CASSLVAGDTEAFF. The rearrangement joins TRBV5-1 to TRBJ1-1; the D call of TRBD1 rests on TCRdb alone, since no DNA is present to check it. Germline CDR1 and CDR2: SGHRS and YFSETQ. The CDR3 contains 14 residues.

V and J are TRBV5-1 and TRBJ1-5. Germline-derived CDR1 and CDR2 are SGHRS and YFSETQ. This CDR3 is 17 amino acids long. The CDR3 loop is CASSLAEGRGQDQPQHF.

The CDR3 loop reads CASSLGIQGYEQYF. V is TRBV7-8 and J is TRBJ2-7; the D gene TCRdb calls, TRBD1, cannot be checked with no DNA. This CDR3 spans 14 amino acids. Germline V gene sequence: CDR1 SGHVS, CDR2 FQNEAQ.

The V gene is TRBV5-1, the J gene TRBJ2-7; TCRdb designates TRBD1, a call that cannot be tested without DNA. CDR1 and CDR2 from the germline V gene are SGHRS and YFSETQ. This CDR3 region has 14 residues. CDR3 in amino acids: CASSLEGHSYEQYF.

The CDR3: CASSPSGFQGNQPQHF. The chain recombines TRBV4-1 with TRBJ1-5; TCRdb gives TRBD1 as the D gene, but with no DNA this cannot be confirmed. Germline V gene data show CDR1 as MGHRA and CDR2 as YSYEKL. The CDR3 consists of 16 residues.

The chain is built from TRBV7-8 and TRBJ2-5; TCRdb indicates TRBD2, and absent DNA this call remains unverified. Germline V lookup: CDR1 SGHVS, CDR2 FQNEAQ. CDR3 length equals 19 residues. This CDR3 is CASSWAGEGMTSYRKTQYF.

The chain has TRBV12-3 or TRBV12-4 and TRBJ2-3; TCRdb outputs TRBD1, but without DNA this stays unchecked. The CDR3 length is 13 residues. CDR3 sequence: CASSLLGTPTQYF.

V and J are TRBV15 and TRBJ2-1; TCRdb gives TRBD2 as the D gene, but with no DNA this cannot be confirmed. Germline-derived CDR1 and CDR2 are LNHNV and YYDKDF (reference sequence). This CDR3 is 16 amino acids long. The CDR3 spells CATSGTRVYGYNEQFF.

This chain connects TRBV12-3 or TRBV12-4 to TRBJ1-2. This CDR3 is 12 amino acids long. CDR3 protein: CANLRVDYGYTF.

This chain connects TRBV19 to TRBJ1-1. CDR1 and CDR2 from the germline V gene are LNHDA and SQIVND (reference sequence). The CDR3 runs to 12 residues. The CDR3 here is CASSPDPFRAFF.

The V and J genes are TRBV6-6 and TRBJ1-1. The CDR3 covers 11 residues. CDR1 is MNHNY and CDR2 is SVGAGI in the germline V gene (reference sequence). CDR3 sequence: CASSPNTEAFF.

The rearrangement joins TRBV15 to TRBJ1-2. There are 12 residues in the CDR3. Germline lookup yields CDR1 LNHNV and CDR2 YYDKDF (reference sequence). CDR3: CATSRDNWGYTF.

This CDR3 is CASSTGTQGLGGQPQHF. V usage is TRBV19 and J usage is TRBJ1-5; TCRdb names TRBD1, which stays unverified in the absence of DNA. CDR1 LNHDA and CDR2 SQIVND come from the germline V gene (reference sequence). The CDR3 is 17 amino acids.